The next 22 T cell receptor beta chains were all read from a single sample in a study of technical replicates of blood from several donors. The table came from immunoSEQ multiplex PCR; TCRdb's copy has only in-frame clones and leaves some out. The sample records about 70,000 clones, about 90% being singletons. The sequenced material came from T cells isolated from PBMCs. The source is a human donor in good health.

This clone has just a few counts. The chain uses TRBV18 and TRBJ1-2; D gene ambiguous. Trimming left V 2 bases short and J 6 bases short, with 7 bases between. The germline CDR1 and CDR2 sequences are KGHSH and LQKENI. The CDR3 totals 12 residues. The CDR3 DNA reads TGTGCCAGCTCACCATTTGCGGATGGCTACACCTTC. Translation gives CASSPFADGYTF.

This clone came up a few times. The chain has TRBV9 and TRBJ1-1, with TRBD1 matching 9 bases. V trimming: 4 bases; J trimming: 4 bases; junction bases outside the gene matches: 8. Germline CDR1 reads SGDLS; CDR2 reads YYNGEE. The CDR3 is made up of 15 amino acids. The CDR3 spells CASSPRTGEGTEAFF. Written as DNA, the CDR3 is TGTGCCAGCAGCCCGCGGACAGGGGAGGGCACTGAAGCTTTCTTT. The whole variable domain, remainder taken from reference TRBV9 and TRBJ1-1, is DSGVTQTPKHLITATGQRVTLRCSPRSGDLSVYWYQQSLDQGLQFLIQYYNGEERAKGNILERFSAQQFPDLHSELNLSSLELGDSALYFCASSPRTGEGTEAFFGQGTRLTVV.

The chain uses TRBV13 and TRBJ2-2; D uncertain. The germline V and J ends were trimmed by 5 bases and 3 bases, with 13 bases remaining between them. The CDR3 contains 15 residues. In germline, CDR1 is PRHDT, CDR2 FYEKMQ (reference sequence). The CDR3 reads CASSILPEDTGELFF. Here the CDR3 DNA reads TGTGCCAGCAGCATACTCCCCGAGGACACCGGGGAGCTGTTTTTT.

V usage is TRBV9 and J usage is TRBJ2-7; D gene uncertain. Between the trimmed V and J ends, which lost 0 bases and 0 bases, there was a span of 10 bases. There are 15 residues in the CDR3. Germline CDR1 SGDLS, CDR2 YYNGEE. The CDR3 region is CASSVGGANSYEQYF. For the CDR3, the DNA is TGTGCCAGCAGCGTAGGTGGAGCAAACTCCTACGAGCAGTACTTC. Full variable domain (missing parts from reference TRBV9 and TRBJ2-7): DSGVTQTPKHLITATGQRVTLRCSPRSGDLSVYWYQQSLDQGLQFLIQYYNGEERAKGNILERFSAQQFPDLHSELNLSSLELGDSALYFCASSVGGANSYEQYFGPGTRLTVT.

The J gene is TRBJ2-3, the V gene TRBV12-5; 9 bases are shared with TRBD2. J gave up 5 bases and V 3 bases, and 3 bases lay outside the gene matches. The CDR3 runs 14 residues. CDR1 is LGHNT and CDR2 is FRNRAP in the germline V gene. The CDR3 nucleotides read TGTGCTAGTGGTTTAGCGGGAGGCGGAGATACGCAGTATTTT. Amino acids: CASGLAGGGDTQYF.

The chain employs TRBV25-1 and TRBJ2-3, with 8 bases identical to TRBD2. V shed 4 bases and J 3 bases; nucleotides not matched to a gene: 9. The CDR3 spans 16 residues. CDR1 and CDR2 from the germline V gene are MGHDK and SYGVNS. This CDR3 is CASSVSGMSITDTQYF. CDR3 sequence (DNA): TGTGCCAGCAGTGTTAGCGGGATGTCGATAACAGATACGCAGTATTTT.

The CDR3 is CASSLTSGATDTQYF. The DNA for the CDR3 is TGTGCCAGCAGCCTAACTAGCGGGGCCACAGATACGCAGTATTTT. This chain links TRBV6-5 with TRBJ2-3, with 10 bases fitting TRBD2. V was pared by 6 bases and J by 2 bases, with 5 bases of the junction left unmatched. Germline CDR1 reads MNHEY; CDR2 reads SVGAGI. The CDR3 covers 15 residues.

This clone came up once. This chain uses TRBV5-6 with TRBJ2-1; possible D gene TRBD1, 6 bases. Deletions cut 4 bases from V and 8 bases from J, with 13 bases between. CDR1 and CDR2 from the germline V gene are SGHDT and YYEEEE. The CDR3 totals 13 residues. Here the CDR3 DNA reads TGTGCCAGCAGCGAACAGGGAGTAGATGAGCAGTTCTTC. Translation: CASSEQGVDEQFF.

This chain uses TRBV7-3 with TRBJ1-3, with 7 bases that match TRBD1. The CDR3 extends over 14 amino acids. The germline V gene has CDR1 SGHTA and CDR2 FQGTGA. The V segment lost 3 bases and the J segment 2 bases; nucleotides outside the gene matches: 1. The CDR3 reads CASSLGQTGNTIYF. The CDR3 DNA is TGTGCCAGCAGCTTGGGACAGACTGGAAACACCATATATTTT.

Here the CDR3 reads CASSLGQGNYGYTF. CDR3 DNA: TGTGCCAGCAGCTTGGGACAGGGGAACTATGGCTACACCTTC. This rearrangement joins TRBV5-6 to TRBJ1-2, with 8 bases that match TRBD1. The CDR3 has 14 residues. Unmatched junction bases numbered 0, after V lost 0 bases and J lost 2 bases. Germline V gene sequence: CDR1 SGHDT, CDR2 YYEEEE. Looking up the rest from reference TRBV5-6 and TRBJ1-2 gives the full variable domain: DAGVTQSPTHLIKTRGQQVTLRCSPKSGHDTVSWYQQALGQGPQFIFQYYEEEERQRGNFPDRFSGHQFPNYSSELNVNALLLGDSALYLCASSLGQGNYGYTFGSGTRLTVV.

The J gene is TRBJ1-2, the V gene TRBV30; the D gene is possibly TRBD1 (6 bases). The length of the CDR3 is 14 residues. The germline CDR1 and CDR2 sequences are GTSNPN and SVGIG (reference sequence). V lost 1 base and J 5 bases, leaving 14 bases between the germline ends. In DNA, the CDR3 is TGTGCCTGGAGTGCCACCGGACAGCTTTATGGCTACACCTTC. Its translation is CAWSATGQLYGYTF. Combining the CDR3 with reference TRBV30 and TRBJ1-2 gives the whole variable domain SQTIHQWPATLVQPVGSPLSLECTVEGTSNPNLYWYRQAAGRGLQLLFYSVGIGQISSEVPQNLSASRPQDRQFILSSKKLLLSDSGFYLCAWSATGQLYGYTFGSGTRLTVV.

The gene calls are TRBV29-1 and TRBJ1-5, with D possibly matching TRBD1 (6 bases). The CDR3 runs to 15 residues. The V gene lost 4 bases and the J gene lost 0 bases, with 13 bases spanning the gap. CDR1 and CDR2 from the germline V gene are SQVTM and ANQGSEA. The CDR3 reads CSVAQGYDSNQPQHF. CDR3 bases: TGCAGCGTTGCCCAGGGGTATGATAGCAATCAGCCCCAGCATTTT.

The V gene is TRBV25-1, the J gene TRBJ2-6; 9 nucleotides align to TRBD1. There are 17 residues in the CDR3. The V segment lost 1 base and the J segment 4 bases; nucleotides outside the gene matches: 5. Germline lookup yields CDR1 MGHDK and CDR2 SYGVNS. For the CDR3, the DNA is TGTGCCAGCAGTGAATGGGGGACAGGGTCCGGGGCCAACGTCCTGACTTTC. Its translation is CASSEWGTGSGANVLTF.

The chain links TRBV30 to TRBJ2-1; TRBD1 is a possible D gene (5 bases). CDR1 and CDR2 from the germline V gene are GTSNPN and SVGIG (reference sequence). There are 12 residues in the CDR3. The V and J ends lost 0 bases and 10 bases respectively, with 10 bases between them. CDR3 DNA: TGTGCCTGGAGTGTAGTAGGGGTCGAGCAGTTCTTC. It yields the protein CAWSVVGVEQFF.

The J gene is TRBJ2-7, the V gene TRBV11-2; 7 bases agree with TRBD2. The V segment lost 1 base and the J segment 4 bases; nucleotides outside the gene matches: 7. This CDR3 has 15 residues. The germline CDR1 and CDR2 sequences are SGHAT and FQNNGV. CDR3 amino acids: CASSLGAGDLYEQYF. CDR3 bases: TGTGCCAGCAGCTTAGGGGCGGGAGATCTTTACGAGCAGTACTTC.

The chain carries TRBV5-4 and TRBJ2-6; 12 nucleotides agree with TRBD1. The V gene's germline CDR1 is SGHNT and CDR2 YYREEE (reference sequence). Trimming removed 5 bases from V and 1 base from J; junction bases left unmatched: 7. The CDR3 is 18 amino acids. As DNA, the CDR3 is TGTGCCAGCAGTTACGGGACAGGGGGCGTATCTGGGGCCAACGTCCTGACTTTC. Amino acids: CASSYGTGGVSGANVLTF. The variable domain in full, completed from reference TRBV5-4 and TRBJ2-6, reads ETGVTQSPTHLIKTRGQQVTLRCSSQSGHNTVSWYQQALGQGPQFIFQYYREEENGRGNFPPRFSGLQFPNYSSELNVNALELDDSALYLCASSYGTGGVSGANVLTFGAGSRLTVL.

The chain is built from TRBV19 and TRBJ2-7; 10 nucleotides align to TRBD1. Unmatched junction bases numbered 9, after V lost 5 bases and J lost 5 bases. The CDR3 is made up of 15 amino acids. Looked up from germline, CDR1 is LNHDA and CDR2 is SQIVND (reference sequence). The CDR3 loop reads CASSPHRDRGNEQYF. Here the CDR3 DNA reads TGTGCCAGTAGTCCCCACCGGGACAGGGGAAACGAGCAGTACTTC.

This chain joins TRBV11-2 and TRBJ1-2, with D hard to call. This CDR3 is built from 13 residues. The germline CDR1 and CDR2 sequences are SGHAT and FQNNGV. The V gene lost 0 bases and the J gene lost 7 bases, with 9 bases spanning the gap. The CDR3 region is CASSLERTPGYTF. CDR3 nucleotide sequence: TGTGCCAGCAGCTTAGAACGGACTCCTGGCTACACCTTC. The variable domain in full, completed from reference TRBV11-2 and TRBJ1-2, reads EAGVAQSPRYKIIEKRQSVAFWCNPISGHATLYWYQQILGQGPKLLIQFQNNGVVDDSQLPKDRFSAERLKGVDSTLKIQPAKLEDSAVYLCASSLERTPGYTFGSGTRLTVV.

The chain carries TRBV11-3 and TRBJ1-1; tentative D call: TRBD1 (5 bases). The CDR3 runs to 15 residues. Trimming left V 0 bases short and J 9 bases short, with 17 bases between. Germline values: CDR1 SGHNT, CDR2 YENEEA. The CDR3 sequence: CASSLEWGGRQQAFF. In nucleotides, the CDR3 is TGTGCCAGCAGCTTAGAGTGGGGGGGTCGGCAACAAGCTTTCTTT. Full variable domain (missing parts from reference TRBV11-3 and TRBJ1-1): EAGVVQSPRYKIIEKKQPVAFWCNPISGHNTLYWYLQNLGQGPELLIRYENEEAVDDSQLPKDRFSAERLKGVDSTLKIQPAELGDSAVYLCASSLEWGGRQQAFFGQGTRLTVV.

This clone has ten or more counts. The chain uses TRBV7-3 and TRBJ2-3, with 7 bases lining up with TRBD2. From germline, CDR1 is SGHTA and CDR2 FQGTGA. Trimming removed 3 bases from V and 0 bases from J; junction bases left unmatched: 0. The CDR3 runs 14 residues. Here the CDR3 reads CASSFSGSTDTQYF. In DNA, the CDR3 is TGTGCCAGCAGCTTTAGCGGGAGCACAGATACGCAGTATTTT.

This sequence joins TRBV5-1 and TRBJ2-7; 8 bases are shared with TRBD1. J gave up 4 bases and V 6 bases, and 12 bases lay outside the gene matches. CDR3 length: 15 residues. Per germline, CDR1 SGHRS and CDR2 YFSETQ. The CDR3, as DNA: TGCGCCAGCACTGTCGAGGGCAGGGGGCTTTACGAGCAGTACTTC. Its protein product is CASTVEGRGLYEQYF.

This clone was seen only once. CDR3 loop: CASSLGSGYGYEQYF. CDR3 in DNA: TGTGCCAGCAGCTTAGGCTCGGGGTATGGGTACGAGCAGTACTTC. The V gene is TRBV11-3, the J gene TRBJ2-7; perhaps TRBD2 as D (5 bases). CDR1 SGHNT and CDR2 YENEEA come from the germline V gene. V dropped 1 base and J dropped 4 bases, with 14 bases sitting between them. CDR3 size: 15 residues.